This TCR beta chain came from a study of blood T cell repertoires in COVID-19. For the study at large: Sites in the United States, Italy and Spain provided acute and convalescent COVID-19 samples. PBMCs, B-cell-depleted T cells, or T cells were the source of the cDNA or gDNA that made up the material.

This table comes from immunoSEQ multiplex PCR, and its TCRdb copy is limited to in-frame clones, with some not included. There are approximately 360,000 clones in the sample; 75% to 90% occur only once, and approximately 5% lies in the top ten. The CDR3 extends over 15 amino acids. Sequencing was performed on PBMCs or T cells enriched from blood (not recorded which). The rearrangement joins TRBV21-1 to TRBJ2-3; the listed D gene, TRBD2, was not tested against the DNA. TRBV21-1 is designated a pseudogene. The receptor comes from a woman aged 45 to 65 who had recovered from COVID-19. CDR3 nucleotide sequence: TGTGCCAGCAAGATAGCGGGAGAGCGCACAGATACGCAGTATTTT. It specifies CASKIAGERTDTQYF.